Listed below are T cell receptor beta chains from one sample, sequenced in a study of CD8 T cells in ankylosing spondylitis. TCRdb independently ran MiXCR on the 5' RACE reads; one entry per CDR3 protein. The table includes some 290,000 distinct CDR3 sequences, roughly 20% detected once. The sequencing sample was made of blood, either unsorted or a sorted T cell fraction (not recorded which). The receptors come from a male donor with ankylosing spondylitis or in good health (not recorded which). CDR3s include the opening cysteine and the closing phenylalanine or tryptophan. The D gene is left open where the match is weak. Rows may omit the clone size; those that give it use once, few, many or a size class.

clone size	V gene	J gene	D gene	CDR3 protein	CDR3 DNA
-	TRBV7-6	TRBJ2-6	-	CASSFIKAFGTGANVLTF	TGTGCCAGCAGCTTCATTAAGGCATTCGGGACTGGGGCCAACGTCCTGACTTTC
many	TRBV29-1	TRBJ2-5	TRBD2	CSVGGTSGQETQYF	TGCAGCGTCGGAGGGACTAGCGGGCAAGAGACCCAGTACTTC
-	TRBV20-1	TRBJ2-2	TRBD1	CSAPGTGSTGELFF	TGCAGTGCGCCCGGGACAGGGAGCACCGGGGAGCTGTTTTTT
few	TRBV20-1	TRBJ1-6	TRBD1	CSASGKGADSPLHF	TGCAGTGCATCTGGCAAGGGGGCTGATTCACCCCTCCACTTT
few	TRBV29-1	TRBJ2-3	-	CSVERGGDTQYF	TGCAGCGTTGAAAGGGGAGGAGATACGCAGTATTTT
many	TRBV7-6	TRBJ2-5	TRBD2	CASSGDVTSGSSETQYF	TGTGCCAGCAGCGGAGACGTCACTAGCGGGAGCTCGGAGACCCAGTACTTC
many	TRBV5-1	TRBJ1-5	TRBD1	CASSPGGTGRNQPQHF	TGCGCCAGCAGCCCGGGGGGGACAGGACGTAATCAGCCCCAGCATTTT
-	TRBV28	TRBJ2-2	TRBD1	CASREQGAYTGELFF	TGTGCCAGCAGGGAACAGGGGGCGTACACCGGGGAGCTGTTTTTT
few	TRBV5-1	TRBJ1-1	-	CASSLERGGFTEAFF	TGCGCCAGCAGCTTGGAAAGGGGCGGTTTCACTGAAGCTTTCTTT
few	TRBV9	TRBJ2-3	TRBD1	CASSGRQGTQYF	TGTGCCAGCAGCGGACGACAGGGGACGCAGTATTTT
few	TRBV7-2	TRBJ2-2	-	CASSLDGIGELFF	TGTGCCAGCAGCTTAGATGGAATCGGGGAGCTGTTTTTT
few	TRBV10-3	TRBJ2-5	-	CAIIRAQETQYF	TGTGCCATCATCCGGGCACAAGAGACCCAGTACTTC
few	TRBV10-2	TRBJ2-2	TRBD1	CASTPRGQGANTGELFF	TGCGCCAGCACCCCAAGAGGACAGGGGGCGAACACCGGGGAGCTGTTTTTT
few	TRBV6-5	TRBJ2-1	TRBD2	CASSYGAGVSNEQFF	TGTGCCAGCAGTTACGGGGCGGGAGTTTCTAATGAGCAGTTCTTC
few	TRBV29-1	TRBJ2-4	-	CSVGAYANIQYF	TGCAGCGTGGGGGCGTACGCAAACATTCAGTACTTC
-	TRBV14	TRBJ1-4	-	CASSQESGKKLFF	TGTGCCAGCAGCCAAGAGTCGGGAAAAAAACTGTTTTTT
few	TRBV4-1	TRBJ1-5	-	CASSQELRNNQPQHF	TGCGCCAGCAGCCAAGAATTACGGAACAATCAGCCCCAGCATTTT
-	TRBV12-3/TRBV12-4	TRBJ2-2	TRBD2	CASSLGGIVGELFF	TGTGCCAGCAGTTTGGGAGGGATCGTCGGGGAGCTGTTTTTT
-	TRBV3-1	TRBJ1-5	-	CASSQDSRPNQPQHF	TGTGCCAGCAGCCAAGACAGCAGGCCCAATCAGCCCCAGCATTTT
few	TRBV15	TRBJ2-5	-	CATSAEETQYF	TGTGCCACCAGCGCGGAAGAGACCCAGTACTTC
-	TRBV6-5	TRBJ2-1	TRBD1	CASSYSRPGQGTYNEQFF	TGTGCCAGCAGTTACTCGAGGCCGGGACAGGGGACCTACAATGAGCAGTTCTTC
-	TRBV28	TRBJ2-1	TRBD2	CASISGSSYNEQFF	TGTGCCAGCATTAGCGGGAGCTCCTACAATGAGCAGTTCTTC
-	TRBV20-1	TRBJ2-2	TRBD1	CSARTRRGLAWSGELFF	TGCAGTGCTAGAACAAGAAGGGGGCTGGCGTGGTCCGGGGAGCTGTTTTTT
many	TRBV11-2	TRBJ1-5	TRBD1	CASSSDRGSNQPQHF	TGTGCCAGCAGCTCGGACAGGGGTAGCAATCAGCCCCAGCATTTT
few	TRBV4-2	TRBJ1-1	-	CASSQERLNTEAFF	TGTGCCAGCAGCCAGGAGAGGCTAAACACTGAAGCTTTCTTT
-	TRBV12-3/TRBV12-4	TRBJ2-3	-	CASSLYASGTDTQYF	TGTGCCAGCAGCCTATACGCATCTGGCACAGATACGCAGTATTTT